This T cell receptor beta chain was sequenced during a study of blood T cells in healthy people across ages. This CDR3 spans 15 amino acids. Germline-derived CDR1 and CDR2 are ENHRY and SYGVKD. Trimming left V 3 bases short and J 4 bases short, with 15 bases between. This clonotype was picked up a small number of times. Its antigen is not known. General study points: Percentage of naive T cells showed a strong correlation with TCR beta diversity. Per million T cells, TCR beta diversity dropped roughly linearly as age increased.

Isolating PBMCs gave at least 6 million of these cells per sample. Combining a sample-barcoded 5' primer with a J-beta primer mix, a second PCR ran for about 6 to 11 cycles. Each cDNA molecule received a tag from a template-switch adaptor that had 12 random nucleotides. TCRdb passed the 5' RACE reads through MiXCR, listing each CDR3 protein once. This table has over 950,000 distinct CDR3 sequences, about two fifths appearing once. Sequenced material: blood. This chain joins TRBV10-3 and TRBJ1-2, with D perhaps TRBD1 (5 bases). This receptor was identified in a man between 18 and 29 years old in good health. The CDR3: CAISEISREAYGYTF. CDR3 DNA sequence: TGTGCCATCAGTGAAATTTCCAGGGAGGCCTATGGCTACACCTTC.